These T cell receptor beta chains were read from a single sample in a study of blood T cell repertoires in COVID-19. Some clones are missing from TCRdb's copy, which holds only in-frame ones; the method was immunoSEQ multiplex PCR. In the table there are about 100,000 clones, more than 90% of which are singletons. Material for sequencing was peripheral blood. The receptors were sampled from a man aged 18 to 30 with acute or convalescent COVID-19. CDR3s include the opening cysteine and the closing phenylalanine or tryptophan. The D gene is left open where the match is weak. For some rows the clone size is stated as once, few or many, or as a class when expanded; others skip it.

CDR3nt: TGTGCCAGCAGCTTAGAGGGACTAGCTGAAGAGACCCAGTACTTC
CDR3aa: CASSLEGLAEETQYF
j_gene: TRBJ2-5
d_gene: TRBD2
len: 15
abundance: -
v_gene: TRBV7-9

CDR3nt: TGTGCCAGCAGCCCCCTAGCGGGGGGGCCGGAGACCCAGTACTTC
CDR3aa: CASSPLAGGPETQYF
j_gene: TRBJ2-5
d_gene: TRBD2
len: 15
abundance: -
v_gene: TRBV5-4

CDR3nt: TGTGCCAGCAGCTTACTGGGAGAGAACACTGAAGCTTTCTTT
CDR3aa: CASSLLGENTEAFF
j_gene: TRBJ1-1
d_gene: -
len: 14
abundance: -
v_gene: TRBV7-8

CDR3nt: TGTGCCAGCAGCTTCCAGGGGAGACGGACTGAAGCTTTCTTT
CDR3aa: CASSFQGRRTEAFF
j_gene: TRBJ1-1
d_gene: -
len: 14
abundance: once
v_gene: TRBV7-9

CDR3nt: TGCAGTGCTAGTAGAGGCGCTGAAGCTTTCTTT
CDR3aa: CSASRGAEAFF
j_gene: TRBJ1-1
d_gene: -
len: 11
abundance: -
v_gene: TRBV20-1

CDR3nt: TGCGCCAGCAGCCAAGATGAGGACAAGAACACTGAAGCTTTCTTT
CDR3aa: CASSQDEDKNTEAFF
j_gene: TRBJ1-1
d_gene: -
len: 15
abundance: few
v_gene: TRBV4-1

CDR3nt: TGCGCCAGCAGCATGTCAGGGGAGCAGTTCTTC
CDR3aa: CASSMSGEQFF
j_gene: TRBJ2-1
d_gene: -
len: 11
abundance: -
v_gene: TRBV5-1

CDR3nt: TGTGCCAGTAGTAGACCCGGACAGGGAAGCGATGAAAAACTGTTTTTT
CDR3aa: CASSRPGQGSDEKLFF
j_gene: TRBJ1-4
d_gene: TRBD1
len: 16
abundance: -
v_gene: TRBV19

CDR3nt: TGCAGCGCCCAACCCCCCAGTCGGGGTGCTTTCTTT
CDR3aa: CSAQPPSRGAFF
j_gene: TRBJ1-1
d_gene: -
len: 12
abundance: -
v_gene: TRBV29-1

CDR3nt: TGTGCCAGCAGTTCCCGGACAGGACACAATGAGCAGTTCTTC
CDR3aa: CASSSRTGHNEQFF
j_gene: TRBJ2-1
d_gene: TRBD1
len: 14
abundance: -
v_gene: TRBV7-9

CDR3nt: TGCAGCGTTGATGGTGCGGCCGGTGAGCAGTTCTTC
CDR3aa: CSVDGAAGEQFF
j_gene: TRBJ2-1
d_gene: -
len: 12
abundance: -
v_gene: TRBV29-1

CDR3nt: TGTGCCAGCAGTGTGGACAGGGGGCATGAAAAACTGTTTTTT
CDR3aa: CASSVDRGHEKLFF
j_gene: TRBJ1-4
d_gene: TRBD1
len: 14
abundance: -
v_gene: TRBV25-1

CDR3nt: TGTGCCAGCAGTGAATGGGCCCCCCAGCATTTT
CDR3aa: CASSEWAPQHF
j_gene: TRBJ1-5
d_gene: -
len: 11
abundance: once
v_gene: TRBV6-1

CDR3nt: TGCGCCAGCAGCCAAGAACAGGTAGGGTATCTGAAAGCTTTCTTT
CDR3aa: CASSQEQVGYLKAFF
j_gene: TRBJ1-1
d_gene: -
len: 15
abundance: -
v_gene: TRBV4-1

CDR3nt: TGTGCCACCGGAGAAGCCGCCTACAATGAGCAGTTCTTC
CDR3aa: CATGEAAYNEQFF
j_gene: TRBJ2-1
d_gene: -
len: 13
abundance: -
v_gene: TRBV24-1

CDR3nt: TGTGCCTGGAGCGGGGGGACCAGGGCCTCCACAGATACGCAGTATTTT
CDR3aa: CAWSGGTRASTDTQYF
j_gene: TRBJ2-3
d_gene: TRBD2
len: 16
abundance: -
v_gene: TRBV30

CDR3nt: TGTGCCAGCAGCTTAGGCGGTCCTATGAGGGAAAAACTGTTTTTT
CDR3aa: CASSLGGPMREKLFF
j_gene: TRBJ1-4
d_gene: -
len: 15
abundance: -
v_gene: TRBV13

CDR3nt: TGTGCCAGCAGTTACTCGGCGACAGGGGCTGAAGCTTTCTTT
CDR3aa: CASSYSATGAEAFF
j_gene: TRBJ1-1
d_gene: TRBD1
len: 14
abundance: -
v_gene: TRBV6-5

CDR3nt: TGTGCCAGCAGCTTGGGGCAGGTTGCGGGCTACACCTTC
CDR3aa: CASSLGQVAGYTF
j_gene: TRBJ1-2
d_gene: -
len: 13
abundance: -
v_gene: TRBV5-6

CDR3nt: TGTGCCAGCAGCTTATCTAATTCGGCAGGCAATGGCTACACCTTC
CDR3aa: CASSLSNSAGNGYTF
j_gene: TRBJ1-2
d_gene: -
len: 15
abundance: -
v_gene: TRBV7-9

CDR3nt: TGCGCCAGCAATGACAGGCTGACCACTGAAGCTTTCTTT
CDR3aa: CASNDRLTTEAFF
j_gene: TRBJ1-1
d_gene: -
len: 13
abundance: -
v_gene: TRBV10-2

CDR3nt: TGTGCTAGTGGTTCCCAAGGACTAGCGGGGAGGGAGACCCAGTACTTC
CDR3aa: CASGSQGLAGRETQYF
j_gene: TRBJ2-5
d_gene: TRBD2
len: 16
abundance: -
v_gene: TRBV12-5

CDR3nt: TGTGCCAGCAGTTTCTGGCTAGCGGGAGGGCAGGGCACCGGGGAGCTGTTTTTT
CDR3aa: CASSFWLAGGQGTGELFF
j_gene: TRBJ2-2
d_gene: TRBD2
len: 18
abundance: few
v_gene: TRBV28

CDR3nt: TGCAGCGTTGCCAGTCGGGCGGACTTCACAGATACGCAGTATTTT
CDR3aa: CSVASRADFTDTQYF
j_gene: TRBJ2-3
d_gene: -
len: 15
abundance: -
v_gene: TRBV29-1

CDR3nt: TGTGCCACCAGCATAGGACTCCCCTCCTACAATGAGCAGTTCTTC
CDR3aa: CATSIGLPSYNEQFF
j_gene: TRBJ2-1
d_gene: -
len: 15
abundance: -
v_gene: TRBV15

CDR3nt: TGTGCCAGCAGTGGACCATGGGGCGTTGAAGCTTTCTTT
CDR3aa: CASSGPWGVEAFF
j_gene: TRBJ1-1
d_gene: -
len: 13
abundance: -
v_gene: TRBV2

CDR3nt: TGTGCCGCAGGGGGGAGAGTATGGACTGAAGCTTTCTTT
CDR3aa: CAAGGRVWTEAFF
j_gene: TRBJ1-1
d_gene: TRBD1
len: 13
abundance: -
v_gene: TRBV12-3/TRBV12-4

CDR3nt: TGTGCCAGCACCTCCCCCGGGAGGGGTGCCTACGAGCAGTACTTC
CDR3aa: CASTSPGRGAYEQYF
j_gene: TRBJ2-7
d_gene: TRBD2
len: 15
abundance: -
v_gene: TRBV6-5

CDR3nt: TGTGCCAGCAGCACCTGGACAGGCACAGATACGCAGTATTTT
CDR3aa: CASSTWTGTDTQYF
j_gene: TRBJ2-3
d_gene: -
len: 14
abundance: -
v_gene: TRBV11-2

CDR3nt: TGTGCCAGCAGTGAAACAGTGAACACTGAAGCTTTCTTT
CDR3aa: CASSETVNTEAFF
j_gene: TRBJ1-1
d_gene: -
len: 13
abundance: -
v_gene: TRBV12-3/TRBV12-4

CDR3nt: TGTGCCAGCAGATGGGCAGGGAACACTGAAGCTTTCTTT
CDR3aa: CASRWAGNTEAFF
j_gene: TRBJ1-1
d_gene: -
len: 13
abundance: -
v_gene: TRBV5-4

CDR3nt: TGTGCCAGCAGCGGGGCGTCCCAGACGATTGGGCAGTACTTC
CDR3aa: CASSGASQTIGQYF
j_gene: TRBJ2-7
d_gene: -
len: 14
abundance: -
v_gene: TRBV3-1/TRBV3-2

CDR3nt: TGTGCCAGTAGTATCCTAGCGGGGGCCTACGAGCAGTACTTC
CDR3aa: CASSILAGAYEQYF
j_gene: TRBJ2-7
d_gene: TRBD2
len: 14
abundance: -
v_gene: TRBV19

CDR3nt: TGTGCTAGTGGTTTGCAGGGGTATGAGCAGTTCTTC
CDR3aa: CASGLQGYEQFF
j_gene: TRBJ2-1
d_gene: -
len: 12
abundance: once
v_gene: TRBV12-5

CDR3nt: TGTGCCTGGAGGGACCGGGATAAGAAAGCTTTCTTT
CDR3aa: CAWRDRDKKAFF
j_gene: TRBJ1-1
d_gene: -
len: 12
abundance: -
v_gene: TRBV30

CDR3nt: TGTGCCTGGAGTGGGGCAACAGGGAGAAATCAGCCCCAGCATTTT
CDR3aa: CAWSGATGRNQPQHF
j_gene: TRBJ1-5
d_gene: -
len: 15
abundance: -
v_gene: TRBV30

CDR3nt: TGCGCCAGCAGCCAAGGGAGTCTGGGCTACACCTTC
CDR3aa: CASSQGSLGYTF
j_gene: TRBJ1-2
d_gene: -
len: 12
abundance: -
v_gene: TRBV4-1

CDR3nt: TGTGCCAGCAGCGCTGCGCGCACCGGGGAGCTGTTTTTT
CDR3aa: CASSAARTGELFF
j_gene: TRBJ2-2
d_gene: -
len: 13
abundance: -
v_gene: TRBV7-7

CDR3nt: TGTGCCAGCAGCCCGCGGGCCATTCTAGGGACCCAGTACTTC
CDR3aa: CASSPRAILGTQYF
j_gene: TRBJ2-5
d_gene: -
len: 14
abundance: once
v_gene: TRBV3-1/TRBV3-2

CDR3nt: TGCGCCAGCAGCTCCATCCTGGTTAGCGGGAGGGGGTTGAATGAGCAGTTCTTC
CDR3aa: CASSSILVSGRGLNEQFF
j_gene: TRBJ2-1
d_gene: TRBD2
len: 18
abundance: once
v_gene: TRBV5-1

CDR3nt: TGTGCCAGCAGGGAAACGACGGTTCTAGTCACCCCCCTCCACTTT
CDR3aa: CASRETTVLVTPLHF
j_gene: TRBJ1-6
d_gene: -
len: 15
abundance: -
v_gene: TRBV27

CDR3nt: TGTGCCAGCATAGGACAGACCATGAACACTGAAGCTTTCTTT
CDR3aa: CASIGQTMNTEAFF
j_gene: TRBJ1-1
d_gene: -
len: 14
abundance: few
v_gene: TRBV25-1

CDR3nt: TGTGCCAGCTCGCCGGGACAGGGGGCTTCGGGCAATCAGCCCCAGCATTTT
CDR3aa: CASSPGQGASGNQPQHF
j_gene: TRBJ1-5
d_gene: TRBD1
len: 17
abundance: -
v_gene: TRBV18

CDR3nt: TGTGCCAGTAATTTACAGGGAGCTAACTATGGCTACACCTTC
CDR3aa: CASNLQGANYGYTF
j_gene: TRBJ1-2
d_gene: -
len: 14
abundance: -
v_gene: TRBV19

CDR3nt: TGTGCCAGCAGCAAATTACAGGTGGAGATCTATGGCTACACCTTC
CDR3aa: CASSKLQVEIYGYTF
j_gene: TRBJ1-2
d_gene: -
len: 15
abundance: -
v_gene: TRBV21-1

CDR3nt: TGTGCCAGCAGTGAATATGGGCCCCGGAACACTGAAGCTTTCTTT
CDR3aa: CASSEYGPRNTEAFF
j_gene: TRBJ1-1
d_gene: -
len: 15
abundance: -
v_gene: TRBV2

CDR3nt: TGTGCCAGCAGCTTGGGCGGGGCCTATGGGAATGAGCAGTTCTTC
CDR3aa: CASSLGGAYGNEQFF
j_gene: TRBJ2-1
d_gene: -
len: 15
abundance: many
v_gene: TRBV5-4

CDR3nt: TGTGCCAGCAGCGCCCGACAGGGGGCGGTTCCCAGGGGCACTGAAGCTTTCTTT
CDR3aa: CASSARQGAVPRGTEAFF
j_gene: TRBJ1-1
d_gene: TRBD1
len: 18
abundance: -
v_gene: TRBV9

CDR3nt: TGCGCCAGCAGCTTATCAGGTGACGAGCAGTACTTC
CDR3aa: CASSLSGDEQYF
j_gene: TRBJ2-7
d_gene: -
len: 12
abundance: few
v_gene: TRBV5-1

CDR3nt: TGCGCCAGCAGCGCTGGGACAGTTTATGAAGCTTTCTTT
CDR3aa: CASSAGTVYEAFF
j_gene: TRBJ1-1
d_gene: TRBD1
len: 13
abundance: -
v_gene: TRBV10-1

CDR3nt: TGTGCCAGCACCCAGGGGAAGGGAGGGACTGAAGCTTTCTTT
CDR3aa: CASTQGKGGTEAFF
j_gene: TRBJ1-1
d_gene: -
len: 14
abundance: -
v_gene: TRBV6-5

CDR3nt: TGTGCCAGCAGGACAGGCAATCAGCCCCAGCATTTT
CDR3aa: CASRTGNQPQHF
j_gene: TRBJ1-5
d_gene: -
len: 12
abundance: -
v_gene: TRBV27

CDR3nt: TGTGCCAGCTCAACAACAGGGAGTTCAATAAACTATGGCTACACCTTC
CDR3aa: CASSTTGSSINYGYTF
j_gene: TRBJ1-2
d_gene: -
len: 16
abundance: -
v_gene: TRBV18